This TCR beta chain was observed in a study of T cell changes during pregnancy in multiple sclerosis. The CDR3 consists of 13 residues. The V gene's germline CDR1 is SGHNT and CDR2 YYREEE (reference sequence). V was trimmed by 4 bases and J by 2 bases, leaving 9 bases between them. This clone was counted once. The data were produced by immunoSEQ multiplex PCR, yet TCRdb's version contains in-frame clones alone and is incomplete. This table holds 55,000 to 65,000 clones, 90% found once. The chain uses TRBV5-4 and TRBJ1-2; D is unclear. This receptor was taken from a female donor in good health, enrolled as a control in a pregnancy study. The sequencing here drew on peripheral blood, taken in the first trimester of pregnancy. For the CDR3, the DNA is TGTGCCAGCAGCCCCGGAGCGAACTATGGCTACACCTTC. Its translation is CASSPGANYGYTF.